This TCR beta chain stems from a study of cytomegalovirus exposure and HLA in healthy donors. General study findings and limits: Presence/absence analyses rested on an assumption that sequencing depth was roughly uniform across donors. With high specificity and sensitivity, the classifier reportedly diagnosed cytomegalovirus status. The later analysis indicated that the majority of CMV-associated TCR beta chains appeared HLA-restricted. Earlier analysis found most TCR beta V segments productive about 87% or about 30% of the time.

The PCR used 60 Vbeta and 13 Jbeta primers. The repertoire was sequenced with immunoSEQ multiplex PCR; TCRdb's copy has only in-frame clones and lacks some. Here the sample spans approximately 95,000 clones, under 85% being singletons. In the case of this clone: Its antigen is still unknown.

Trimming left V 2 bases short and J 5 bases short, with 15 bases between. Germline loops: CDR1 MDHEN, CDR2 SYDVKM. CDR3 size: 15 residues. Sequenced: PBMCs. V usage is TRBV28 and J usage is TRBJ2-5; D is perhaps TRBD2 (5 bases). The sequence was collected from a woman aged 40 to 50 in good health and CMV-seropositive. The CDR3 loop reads CASSLSGLARETQYF. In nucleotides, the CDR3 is TGTGCCAGCAGTTTAAGCGGATTAGCACGGGAGACCCAGTACTTC.